This T cell receptor (beta chain) originates from a study of cytomegalovirus exposure and HLA in healthy donors (dated 2017 in TCRdb). For the study in its entirety: An earlier analysis of fewer than 750 of the donors reported about 300 Gb of sequence data and 95 million to 120 million unique TCR beta sequences obtained from about 200 million T cells. HLA typing covered class I and class II loci at four-digit resolution. The study was designed to test whether signatures of past pathogen exposure could be identified by cataloging public T cell receptors. All discovery cohort repertoires had been generated using a single sequencing platform. To predict cytomegalovirus infection status, the study brought together high-throughput TCR immunosequencing, statistical association of individual TCRs with disease status, and machine learning. Roughly 5 DR-DQ haplotypes were handled as single units for association and clustering, since linkage in the cohort was strong. An earlier analysis of a few hundred of the donors applied high-throughput TCR beta sequencing to assess whether each TCR beta V gene segment acted as functional or pseudogenic. A separate validation cohort of 100 to 150 different subjects was used in addition to the 666-subject first cohort. Rather than using new phenotypic data, the later analysis identified candidate immune exposures from TCR beta sequences and from how often those sequences occurred across donors. Of the 300 to 400 genotyped donors, approximately 83% fell in the genetic ancestry cluster associated with self-reported Caucasian donors. Typing coverage varied by locus: 629-630 donors for A, B, C, DRB1 and DQB1; more than 500 for DQA1; more than 600 for DPA1; about 450 for DPB1. Donor age, sex, ethnicity and CMV serostatus were compiled alongside the repertoire data. About 300 gigabases of sequencing data and around 80 million unique TCR sequences made up an early release that covered 640 HLA-typed donors. The study used immunosequencing to profile the T cell repertoires of approximately 690 subjects and linked those repertoires to cytomegalovirus serostatus. In a later genetic analysis, genome-wide SNP genotypes for about 65% of the roughly 700 donors were used, and that subset was treated as a discovery cohort. Among over 350 genotyped donors of the cohort, an average of approximately 230,000 unique TCR beta nucleotide sequences were sequenced per donor, roughly 18% of them non-productive. In a later analysis, previously published TCR beta repertoires from 550 to 750 donors were re-analyzed and high-resolution HLA genotyping was added so that TCR occurrence patterns could be studied.

Library preparation used the immunoSEQ multiplex PCR assay. For the multiplex PCR, a mixture combining 60 forward primers for TCR Vbeta segments and 13 reverse primers for TCR Jbeta segments was used. The CDR3 region of rearranged TCR beta genes was amplified from genomic DNA by a multiplex PCR assay. The amplified TCR beta libraries were sequenced on the Illumina HiSeq System as 87-base-pair reads. Per the source publication's procedure: A later analysis tallied around 87 million unique TCR beta chains across the 660 or so repertoires, and roughly 11 million of those chains were shared by two or more donors. To remove PCR and sequencing errors, raw reads were error-corrected and collapsed into unique sequences using a nearest-neighbor algorithm that merged closely related sequences. To assign V, D and J gene segments, CDR3 sequences were aligned to IMGT reference sequences. For a sequence to be retained, a match of at least six nucleotides to both a V gene segment and a J gene segment was required. Rearrangements were classified as productive when the CDR3 lacked stop codons and remained in frame with V and J, and all other rearrangements were classified as non-productive. CDR3 was defined by IMGT convention, running from the second conserved V-encoded cysteine to the conserved J-encoded phenylalanine. In an earlier analysis of around 570 of the donors, sequences lacking an unambiguous match to a single V gene segment were excluded. An earlier analysis of fewer than 750 of the donors classified V segments as functional when productive rearrangements were above 56.7% and as segregating when the standard deviation between donors was above 5%. To diagnose cytomegalovirus status from the catalog of TCR beta chain sequences, a statistical classification framework was built. A later analysis assigned V and J genes by comparing TCR nucleotide sequences with IMGT/GENE-DB human TR gene sequences. The TCRdist pipeline was used in a later analysis to assign CDR3 sequences and most-parsimonious VDJ recombination scenarios. In a later analysis, every TCR beta chain was defined by the combination of its CDR3 amino acid sequence and its V-gene family, and reads without a unique V-gene family were dropped. To address suspected cross-contamination and a sequencing artifact, a later analysis removed approximately 590 highly shared, low-generation-probability nucleotide sequences. In a later analysis, a clonal expansion index was calculated for each public chain from normalized within-repertoire ranks of inferred template counts. Generation probabilities in a later analysis came from a VDJ recombination model fitted to out-of-frame rearrangements, and those results were checked against IGoR. A later analysis scored TCR-TCR, TCR-HLA and TCR-CMV co-occurrence with hypergeometric tests, applying a repertoire-size bias correction to TCR pairs. To estimate false discovery rates, a later analysis permuted the HLA or CMV assignments 20 times. In a later analysis, co-occurring TCRs were grouped using DBSCAN, with TCRdist sequence similarity added in when clustering inside HLA-allele-positive subsets. Repertoires with fewer than 30,000 or more than 120,000 public chains were left out of co-occurrence clustering, as were about 5 repertoires with anomalous nucleotide sharing. TCRdb re-hosts the immuneACCESS table, in-frame sequences only. Its copies lack some clones; in the studies checked, an unresolved V gene accounts for under half of them, and the cause for the rest is not known. V and J calls plus clone size are reproduced from that table; the DNA served to infer D and trimming. This sample has 90,000 to 120,000 clones in its table, and 60% to 75% of those were observed once. The top ten clones comprise 7.8% of the sample.

Results and caveats for the whole study, not just this receptor: The classifier was reported to diagnose cytomegalovirus status with high specificity and sensitivity in both the original cohort and the validation cohort. Compared with equally common non-associated chains, HLA-associated TCR beta chains in a later analysis were more clonally expanded and had lower generation probabilities. Linkage disequilibrium might explain the correlated functional status among segregating V segments, but an unknown experimental factor could not be excluded. A further reported finding was that TCR beta sequences accurately predicted the HLA-A and HLA-B alleles for most subjects in the first cohort. A few of the identified cytomegalovirus-associated TCR beta chains were confirmed in vitro to be specific for cytomegalovirus antigens. The sequencing pipeline was judged likely to have produced a cluster of highly shared sequence variants as a technical artifact. A later analysis associated 16,951 TCR beta sequences with specific HLA alleles at a false discovery rate of 0.05. When HLA alleles, especially DR and DQ, strongly co-occurred, attributing TCR associations to individual alleles was difficult. The 87-base-pair reads could not distinguish some IMGT-functional V segments, including TRBV6-2 and TRBV6-3, so those segments were excluded. A total of 164 TCR beta chains were listed by the study as associated with cytomegalovirus. A later genetic analysis reported fewer N-insertions in productive TCRs among donors in an Asian-associated ancestry cluster than the roughly 700-donor mean. The authors suggested that the approach could potentially be extended to other disease states and immunological phenotypes. An association between a missense DCLRE1C variant and V-gene and J-gene trimming of TCR beta chains was found in a later genetic analysis and replicated in an independent cohort. In a later analysis, several top co-occurrence clusters were reported to appear linked to parvovirus B19, influenza, CMV and Epstein-Barr virus. A later analysis found that TCR association rates varied across HLA loci, with DRB1 alleles showing the most associated TCRs and HLA-C alleles the fewest. Because some donors lacked HLA typing at each locus, the association tests relied only on the typed subset. Immune exposure information for the cohort was limited to CMV serostatus. The cohort was sequenced for TCR beta chains only, and without alpha or paired-chain data the features that could be detected were limited. The presence/absence analyses assumed that sequencing depth was roughly uniform across donors, and that assumption may not be true. Most CMV-associated TCR beta chains appeared to be HLA-restricted in a later analysis, and the HLA associations seemed to be driven largely by CMV exposure. Because counts were too low, approximately 15 rarely observed V segments, including chromosome 9 orphons, were excluded from the earlier analysis of 587 of the donors. Most TCR sequences were seen in very few donors, while some public TCRs were found in many individuals. In an earlier analysis of about 540 of the donors, most TCR beta V segments were observed in productive rearrangements about 90% or about 30% of the time, broadly matching IMGT annotations.

The CDR3 holds 9 amino acids from the cysteine to the phenylalanine. CDR3 DNA only is kept here, 27 bases in frame from base 1. Details on this clone: Its antigen is currently not known. No qualities accompany the bases; no much larger clone lies one base away.

In total, around 600 healthy bone marrow donors made up the cohort. Cohort members were all nominally healthy when sampled, although unrecorded immune exposures were likely present. The donor tested CMV seronegative and was one of the 352 seronegative cohort members. Each donor provided a peripheral blood sample, and peripheral blood mononuclear cells were used for TCR beta sequencing. The Qiagen DNeasy Blood Extraction Kit was used to extract genomic DNA from the blood cell samples. The chain is assembled from TRBV21-1 and TRBJ1-1. TRBV21-1 is given as a pseudogene. Source material: PBMCs. This TCR derives from a man aged 25 to 40 in good health and CMV-seronegative. The nucleotide sequence is TGTGCCATCCCTCCTGAAGCTTTCTTT. This is translated as CAIPPEAFF.